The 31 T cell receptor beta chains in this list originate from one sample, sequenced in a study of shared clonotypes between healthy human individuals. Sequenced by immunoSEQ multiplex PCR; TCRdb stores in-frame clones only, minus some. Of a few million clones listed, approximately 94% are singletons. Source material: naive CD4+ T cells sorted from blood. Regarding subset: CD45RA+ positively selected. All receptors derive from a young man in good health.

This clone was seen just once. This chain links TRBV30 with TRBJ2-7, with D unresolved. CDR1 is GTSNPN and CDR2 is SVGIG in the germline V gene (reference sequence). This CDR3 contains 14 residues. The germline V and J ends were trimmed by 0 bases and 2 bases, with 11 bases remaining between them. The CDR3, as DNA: TGTGCCTGGAGTGTCCTCCCCAAGACCTACGAGCAGTACTTC. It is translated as CAWSVLPKTYEQYF.

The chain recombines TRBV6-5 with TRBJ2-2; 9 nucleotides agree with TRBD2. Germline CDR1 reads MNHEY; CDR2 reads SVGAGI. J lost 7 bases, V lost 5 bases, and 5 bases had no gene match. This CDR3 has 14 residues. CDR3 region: CASSRLAGVGELFF. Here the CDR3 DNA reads TGTGCCAGCAGTCGATTAGCGGGAGTCGGGGAGCTGTTTTTT.

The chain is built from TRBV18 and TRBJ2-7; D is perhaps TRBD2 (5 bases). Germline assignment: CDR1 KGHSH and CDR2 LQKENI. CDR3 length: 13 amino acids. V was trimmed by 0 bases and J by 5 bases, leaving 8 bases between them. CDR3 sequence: CASSPPNGDEQYF. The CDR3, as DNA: TGTGCCAGCTCACCACCGAACGGGGACGAGCAGTACTTC.

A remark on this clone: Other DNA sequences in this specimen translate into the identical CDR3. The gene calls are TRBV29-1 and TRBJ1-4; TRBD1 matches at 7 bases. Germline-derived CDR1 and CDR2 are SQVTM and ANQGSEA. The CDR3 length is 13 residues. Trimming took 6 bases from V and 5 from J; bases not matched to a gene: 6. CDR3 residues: CSVRQGGNEKLFF. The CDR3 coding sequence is TGCAGCGTAAGACAGGGCGGGAATGAAAAACTGTTTTTT.

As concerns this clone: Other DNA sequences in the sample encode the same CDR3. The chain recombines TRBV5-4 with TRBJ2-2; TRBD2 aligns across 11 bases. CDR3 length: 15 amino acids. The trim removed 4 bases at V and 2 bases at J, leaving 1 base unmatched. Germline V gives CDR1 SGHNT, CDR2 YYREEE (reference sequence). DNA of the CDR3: TGTGCCAGCAGCACTAGCGGGAGAAACACCGGGGAGCTGTTTTTT. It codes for CASSTSGRNTGELFF.

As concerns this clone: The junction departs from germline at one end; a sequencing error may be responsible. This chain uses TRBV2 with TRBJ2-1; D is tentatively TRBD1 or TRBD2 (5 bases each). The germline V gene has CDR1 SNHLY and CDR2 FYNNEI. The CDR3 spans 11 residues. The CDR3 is CASNRRDLDLF. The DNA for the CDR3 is TGTGCCAGCAACCGCCGGGACCTTGATCTCTTC.

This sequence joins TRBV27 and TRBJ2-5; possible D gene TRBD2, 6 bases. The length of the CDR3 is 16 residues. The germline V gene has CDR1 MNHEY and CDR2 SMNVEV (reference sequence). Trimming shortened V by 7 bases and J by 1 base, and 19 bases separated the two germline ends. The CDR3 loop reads CASNPSHLTSQETQYF. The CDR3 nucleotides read TGTGCCAGCAATCCTAGCCATCTGACTAGCCAAGAGACCCAGTACTTC.

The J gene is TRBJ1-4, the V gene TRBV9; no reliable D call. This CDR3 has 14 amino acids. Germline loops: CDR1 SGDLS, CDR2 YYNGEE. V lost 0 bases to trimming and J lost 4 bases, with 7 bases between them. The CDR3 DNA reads TGTGCCAGCAGCGTAGACACCAATAATGAAAAACTGTTTTTT. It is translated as CASSVDTNNEKLFF.

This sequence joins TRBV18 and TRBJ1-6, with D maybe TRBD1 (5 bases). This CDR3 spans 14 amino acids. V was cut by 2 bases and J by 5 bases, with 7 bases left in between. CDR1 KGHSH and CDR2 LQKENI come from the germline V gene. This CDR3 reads CASSPVTDNSPLHF. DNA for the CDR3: TGTGCCAGCTCACCAGTGACAGATAATTCACCCCTCCACTTT.

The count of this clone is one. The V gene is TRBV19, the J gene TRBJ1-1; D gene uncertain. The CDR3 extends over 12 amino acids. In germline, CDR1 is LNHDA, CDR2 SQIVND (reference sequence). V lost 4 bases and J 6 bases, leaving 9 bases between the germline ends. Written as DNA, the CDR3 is TGTGCCAGTAGTACCGCGGCCGCTGAAGCTTTCTTT. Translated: CASSTAAAEAFF.

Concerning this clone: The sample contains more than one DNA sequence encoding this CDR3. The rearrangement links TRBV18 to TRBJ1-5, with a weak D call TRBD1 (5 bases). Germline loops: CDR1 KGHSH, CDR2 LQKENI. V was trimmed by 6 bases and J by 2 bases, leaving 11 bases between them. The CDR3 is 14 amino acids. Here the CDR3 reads CASSPGAGNQPQHF. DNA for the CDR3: TGTGCCAGCTCTCCCGGGGCAGGCAATCAGCCCCAGCATTTT.

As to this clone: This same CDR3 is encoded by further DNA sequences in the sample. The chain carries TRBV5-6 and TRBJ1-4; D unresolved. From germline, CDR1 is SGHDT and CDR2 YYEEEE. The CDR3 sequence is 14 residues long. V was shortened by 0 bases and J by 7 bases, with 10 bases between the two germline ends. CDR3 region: CASSLGGLGEKLFF. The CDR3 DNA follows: TGTGCCAGCAGCTTGGGAGGGCTGGGTGAAAAACTGTTTTTT.

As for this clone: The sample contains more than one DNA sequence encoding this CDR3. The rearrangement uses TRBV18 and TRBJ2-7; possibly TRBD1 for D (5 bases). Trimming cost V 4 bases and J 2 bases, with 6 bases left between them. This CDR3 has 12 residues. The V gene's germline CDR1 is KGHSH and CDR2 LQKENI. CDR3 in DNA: TGTGCCAGCTCACAGGGGACCTACGAGCAGTACTTC. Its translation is CASSQGTYEQYF.

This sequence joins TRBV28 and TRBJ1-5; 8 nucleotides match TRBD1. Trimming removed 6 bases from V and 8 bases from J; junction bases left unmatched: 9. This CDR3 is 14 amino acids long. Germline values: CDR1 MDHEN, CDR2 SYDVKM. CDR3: CASRRGQAYKPQHF. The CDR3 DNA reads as TGTGCCAGCAGGCGGGGACAGGCCTACAAGCCCCAGCATTTT.

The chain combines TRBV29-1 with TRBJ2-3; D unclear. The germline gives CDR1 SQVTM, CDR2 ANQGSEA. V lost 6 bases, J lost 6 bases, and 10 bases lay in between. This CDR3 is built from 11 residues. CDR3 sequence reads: CSVKKVDTQYF. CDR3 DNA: TGCAGCGTGAAGAAGGTTGATACGCAGTATTTT.

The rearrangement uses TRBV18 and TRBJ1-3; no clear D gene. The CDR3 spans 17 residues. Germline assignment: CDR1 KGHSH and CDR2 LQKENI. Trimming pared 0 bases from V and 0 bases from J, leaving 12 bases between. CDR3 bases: TGTGCCAGCTCACCACCGGAGGGATCCCGCTCTGGAAACACCATATATTTT. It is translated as CASSPPEGSRSGNTIYF.

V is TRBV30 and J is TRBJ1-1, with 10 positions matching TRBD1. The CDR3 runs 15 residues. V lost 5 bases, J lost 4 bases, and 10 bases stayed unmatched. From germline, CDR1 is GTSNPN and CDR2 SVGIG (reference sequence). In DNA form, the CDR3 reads TGTGCCTGGGAGGGACAGGGGTCCTGGGGCACTGAAGCTTTCTTT. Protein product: CAWEGQGSWGTEAFF.

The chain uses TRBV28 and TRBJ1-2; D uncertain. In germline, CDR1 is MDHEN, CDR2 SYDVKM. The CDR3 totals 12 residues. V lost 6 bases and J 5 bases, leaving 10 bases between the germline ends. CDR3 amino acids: CASRDGPYGYTF. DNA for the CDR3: TGTGCCAGCAGGGACGGCCCATATGGCTACACCTTC.

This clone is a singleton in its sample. For the CDR3, the DNA is TGTGCCAGCTCACCATTCTCCGGACGGAATGAAAAACTGTTTTTT. As protein: CASSPFSGRNEKLFF. The chain links TRBV18 to TRBJ1-4; D gene ambiguous. The germline V gene encodes CDR1 KGHSH and CDR2 LQKENI. The ends were cut back, 2 bases at V and 5 bases at J, with 12 bases in the middle. The CDR3 totals 15 residues.

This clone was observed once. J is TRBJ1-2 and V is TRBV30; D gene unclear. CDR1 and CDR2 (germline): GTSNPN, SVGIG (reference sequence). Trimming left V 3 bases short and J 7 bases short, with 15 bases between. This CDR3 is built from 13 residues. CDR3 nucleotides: TGTGCCTGGAGACAGAAATCGTCTAGTGGCTACACCTTC. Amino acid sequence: CAWRQKSSSGYTF.

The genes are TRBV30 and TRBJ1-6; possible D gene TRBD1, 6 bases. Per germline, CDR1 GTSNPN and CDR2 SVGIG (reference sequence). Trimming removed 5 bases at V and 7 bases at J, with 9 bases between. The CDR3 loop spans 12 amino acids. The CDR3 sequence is CAWGQKNSPLHF. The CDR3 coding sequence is TGTGCCTGGGGACAGAAGAATTCACCCCTCCACTTT. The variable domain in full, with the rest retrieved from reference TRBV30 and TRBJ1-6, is SQTIHQWPATLVQPVGSPLSLECTVEGTSNPNLYWYRQAAGRGLQLLFYSVGIGQISSEVPQNLSASRPQDRQFILSSKKLLLSDSGFYLCAWGQKNSPLHFGNGTRLTVT.

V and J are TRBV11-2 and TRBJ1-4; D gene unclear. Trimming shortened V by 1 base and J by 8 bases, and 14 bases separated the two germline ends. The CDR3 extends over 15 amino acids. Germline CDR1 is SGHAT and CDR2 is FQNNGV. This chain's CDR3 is CASSLGSKGREKLFF. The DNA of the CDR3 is TGTGCCAGCAGCTTAGGGTCGAAGGGTAGGGAAAAACTGTTTTTT.

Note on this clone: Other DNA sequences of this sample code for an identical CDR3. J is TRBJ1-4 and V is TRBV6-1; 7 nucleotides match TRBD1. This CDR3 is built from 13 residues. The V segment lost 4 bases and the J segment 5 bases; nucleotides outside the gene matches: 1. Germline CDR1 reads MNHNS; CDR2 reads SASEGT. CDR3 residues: CASSAQGNEKLFF. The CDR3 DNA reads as TGTGCCAGCAGTGCACAGGGGAATGAAAAACTGTTTTTT.

The CDR3 loop reads CASSSGVNSPLHF. The CDR3 DNA is TGTGCCAGCAGCTCAGGGGTCAATTCACCCCTCCACTTT. V gene TRBV7-3 combines with J gene TRBJ1-6, with TRBD1 as a possible D gene (6 bases). Trimming cost V 4 bases and J 7 bases, with 8 bases left between them. CDR1 SGHTA and CDR2 FQGTGA come from the germline V gene. This CDR3 has 13 residues.

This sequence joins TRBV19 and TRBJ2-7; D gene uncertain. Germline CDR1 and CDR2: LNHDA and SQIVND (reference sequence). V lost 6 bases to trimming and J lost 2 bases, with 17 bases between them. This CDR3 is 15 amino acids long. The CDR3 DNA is TGTGCCAGTAGCCTGGACCTCCTGACCGCCTACGAGCAGTACTTC. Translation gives CASSLDLLTAYEQYF.

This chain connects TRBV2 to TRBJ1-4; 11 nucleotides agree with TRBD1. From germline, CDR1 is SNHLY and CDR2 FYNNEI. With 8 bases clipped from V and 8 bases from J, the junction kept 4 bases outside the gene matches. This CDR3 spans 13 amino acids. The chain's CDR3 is CASWTGGREKLFF. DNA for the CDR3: TGTGCCAGCTGGACAGGGGGCAGGGAAAAACTGTTTTTT.

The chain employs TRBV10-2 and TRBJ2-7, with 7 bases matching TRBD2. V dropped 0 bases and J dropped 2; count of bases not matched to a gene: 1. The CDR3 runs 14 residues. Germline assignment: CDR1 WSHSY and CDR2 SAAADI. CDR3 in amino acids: CASSESGLTYEQYF. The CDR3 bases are TGCGCCAGCAGTGAGTCGGGACTAACCTACGAGCAGTACTTC.

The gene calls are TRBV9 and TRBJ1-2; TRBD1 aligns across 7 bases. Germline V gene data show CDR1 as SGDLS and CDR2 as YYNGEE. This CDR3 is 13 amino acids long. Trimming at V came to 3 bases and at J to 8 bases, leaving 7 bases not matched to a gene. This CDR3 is CASSEGASYGYTF. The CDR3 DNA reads TGTGCCAGCAGCGAGGGGGCCAGTTACGGCTACACCTTC. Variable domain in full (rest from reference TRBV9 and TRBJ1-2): DSGVTQTPKHLITATGQRVTLRCSPRSGDLSVYWYQQSLDQGLQFLIQYYNGEERAKGNILERFSAQQFPDLHSELNLSSLELGDSALYFCASSEGASYGYTFGSGTRLTVV.

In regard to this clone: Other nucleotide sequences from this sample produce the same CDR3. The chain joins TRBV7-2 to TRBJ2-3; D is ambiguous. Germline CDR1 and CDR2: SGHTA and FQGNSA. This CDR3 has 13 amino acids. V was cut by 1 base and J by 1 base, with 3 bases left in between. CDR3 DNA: TGTGCCAGCAGCTTAGTCGGCACAGATACGCAGTATTTT. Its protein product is CASSLVGTDTQYF.

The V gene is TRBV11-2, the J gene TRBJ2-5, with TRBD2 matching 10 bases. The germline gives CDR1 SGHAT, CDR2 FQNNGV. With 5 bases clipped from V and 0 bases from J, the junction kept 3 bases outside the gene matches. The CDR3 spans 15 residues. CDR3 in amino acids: CASSRGLADQETQYF. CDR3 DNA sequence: TGTGCCAGCAGCCGCGGACTAGCGGACCAAGAGACCCAGTACTTC.

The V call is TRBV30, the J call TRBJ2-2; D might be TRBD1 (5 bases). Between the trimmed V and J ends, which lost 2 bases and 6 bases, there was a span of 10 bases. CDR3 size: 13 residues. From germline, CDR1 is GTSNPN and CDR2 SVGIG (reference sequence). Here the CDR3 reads CAWSQGGPGELFF. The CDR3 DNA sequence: TGTGCCTGGAGTCAGGGTGGTCCCGGGGAGCTGTTTTTT. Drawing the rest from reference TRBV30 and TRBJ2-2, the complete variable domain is SQTIHQWPATLVQPVGSPLSLECTVEGTSNPNLYWYRQAAGRGLQLLFYSVGIGQISSEVPQNLSASRPQDRQFILSSKKLLLSDSGFYLCAWSQGGPGELFFGEGSRLTVL.